Presented here are 10 T cell receptor beta chains from one specimen sequenced in a study of blood T cell repertoires in COVID-19. Profiled with immunoSEQ multiplex PCR; TCRdb holds only in-frame clones, not every one. This repertoire shows approximately 130,000 clones, roughly three quarters found once; its top ten account for 15% to 25%. The sequenced sample was peripheral blood. These TCRs come from a man of 80 years or more with acute or convalescent COVID-19.

The chain is built from TRBV5-1 and TRBJ1-6; 9 positions agree with TRBD1. The CDR3 extends over 15 amino acids. J gave up 10 bases and V 4 bases, and 9 bases lay outside the gene matches. Germline V lookup: CDR1 SGHRS, CDR2 YFSETQ. Here the CDR3 reads CASSQGTGRESPLHF. Written as DNA, the CDR3 is TGCGCCAGCAGCCAAGGGACAGGGAGGGAATCACCCCTCCACTTT. Combining the CDR3 with reference TRBV5-1 and TRBJ1-6 gives the whole variable domain KAGVTQTPRYLIKTRGQQVTLSCSPISGHRSVSWYQQTPGQGLQFLFEYFSETQRNKGNFPGRFSGRQFSNSRSEMNVSTLELGDSALYLCASSQGTGRESPLHFGNGTRLTVT.

There are a few counts of this clone. The chain combines TRBV7-2 with TRBJ2-1; D call uncertain. Per the germline V gene, CDR1 is SGHTA and CDR2 is FQGNSA. V was cut by 0 bases and J by 4 bases, with 10 bases left in between. The CDR3 is 15 amino acids. The CDR3 DNA sequence: TGTGCCAGCAGCTTAGCGTCCAGGATTTACAATGAGCAGTTCTTC. It is translated as CASSLASRIYNEQFF.

V and J are TRBV5-8 and TRBJ1-4; TRBD1 is a possible D gene (5 bases). The CDR3 contains 15 residues. CDR1 SGHTS and CDR2 YDEGEE come from the germline V gene. With 4 bases removed from V and 4 bases from J, the gap between germline ends came to 14 bases. The CDR3 nucleotides read TGTGCCAGCAGCCGTAGACAGAAAAATAATGAAAAACTGTTTTTT. Translating it yields CASSRRQKNNEKLFF. Combining the CDR3 with reference TRBV5-8 and TRBJ1-4 gives the whole variable domain EAGVTQSPTHLIKTRGQQATLRCSPISGHTSVYWYQQALGLGLQFLLWYDEGEERNRGNFPPRFSGRQFPNYSSELNVNALELEDSALYLCASSRRQKNNEKLFFGSGTQLSVL.

The chain links TRBV5-6 to TRBJ2-3, with 10 bases identical to TRBD2. In germline, CDR1 is SGHDT, CDR2 YYEEEE. V shed 0 bases, J shed 2 bases, and the junction held 6 bases outside the gene matches. CDR3 length equals 17 residues. CDR3 region: CASSLDLAGAHTDTQYF. CDR3 DNA: TGTGCCAGCAGCTTGGACCTAGCGGGGGCCCACACAGATACGCAGTATTTT. The full variable domain, completed using reference TRBV5-6 and TRBJ2-3, is DAGVTQSPTHLIKTRGQQVTLRCSPKSGHDTVSWYQQALGQGPQFIFQYYEEEERQRGNFPDRFSGHQFPNYSSELNVNALLLGDSALYLCASSLDLAGAHTDTQYFGPGTRLTVL.

This clone was observed a few times. The chain employs TRBV2 and TRBJ2-7, with no clear D. V shed 2 bases and J shed 2 bases, with 7 bases lying between them. The germline gives CDR1 SNHLY, CDR2 FYNNEI. This CDR3 has 13 residues. The CDR3 DNA is TGTGCCAGCAGTGAATACAGCACCTACGAGCAGTACTTC. This encodes CASSEYSTYEQYF.

V is TRBV6-4 and J is TRBJ2-1; no clear D. Trimming stripped 3 bases from V and 4 bases from J, with 10 bases between. Looked up from germline, CDR1 is MRHNA and CDR2 is SNTAGT. CDR3 length: 14 amino acids. The CDR3 region is CASSEEIGYNEQFF. DNA of the CDR3: TGTGCCAGCAGTGAGGAGATCGGGTACAATGAGCAGTTCTTC.

The chain carries TRBV15 and TRBJ2-7; tentative D call: TRBD2 (6 bases). V was trimmed by 4 bases and J by 7 bases, leaving 14 bases between them. This CDR3 contains 13 residues. Germline CDR1 reads LNHNV; CDR2 reads YYDKDF (reference sequence). The CDR3 DNA sequence: TGTGCCACCAGCAAAGGGATGGCGGGGGAGCAGTACTTC. As protein: CATSKGMAGEQYF.

This clone was detected once. CDR3 region: CSASTGLGQETQYF. Written as DNA, the CDR3 is TGCAGTGCTAGTACAGGGTTGGGCCAAGAGACCCAGTACTTC. The chain links TRBV20-1 to TRBJ2-5, with a weak D call TRBD1 (6 bases). The V end lost 3 bases, the J end lost 1 base, and 12 bases lay between the germline ends. Germline CDR1 reads DFQATT; CDR2 reads SNEGSKA (reference sequence). CDR3 length: 14 amino acids.

Here the CDR3 DNA reads TGTGCCAGCAGTCGAGGGACAGGGGAATGGTATGGCTACACCTTC. Translation: CASSRGTGEWYGYTF. The J gene is TRBJ1-2, the V gene TRBV6-5; TRBD1 matches 10 bases. Germline V CDR1 and CDR2: MNHEY, SVGAGI. The V segment lost 5 bases and the J segment 5 bases; nucleotides outside the gene matches: 8. The CDR3 contains 15 residues.

The chain recombines TRBV3-1 (or the pseudogene TRBV3-2) with TRBJ2-7; D ambiguous. The V end was cut by 1 base, the J end by 4 bases, with 11 bases between. Per germline, CDR1 LGHDT and CDR2 YNNKEL (reference sequence). The CDR3 is 14 residues long. CDR3 residues: CASSQGLVSYEQYF. The DNA for the CDR3 is TGTGCCAGCAGCCAAGGGCTGGTCAGTTACGAGCAGTACTTC.